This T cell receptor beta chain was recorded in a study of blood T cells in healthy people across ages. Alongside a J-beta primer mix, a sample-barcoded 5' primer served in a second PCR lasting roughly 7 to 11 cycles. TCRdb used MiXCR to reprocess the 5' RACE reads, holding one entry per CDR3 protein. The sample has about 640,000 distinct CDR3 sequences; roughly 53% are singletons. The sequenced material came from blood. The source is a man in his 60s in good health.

In nucleotides, the CDR3 is TGCGCCAGCAGCTTGGCGGGACAGGGGCCTGGCTACACCTTC. Translating it yields CASSLAGQGPGYTF. This chain uses TRBV5-1 with TRBJ1-2; TRBD1 agrees at 10 bases. Germline CDR1 SGHRS, CDR2 YFSETQ. CDR3 length equals 14 residues. The V and J ends lost 0 bases and 7 bases, in that order; junction bases with no gene match: 3.